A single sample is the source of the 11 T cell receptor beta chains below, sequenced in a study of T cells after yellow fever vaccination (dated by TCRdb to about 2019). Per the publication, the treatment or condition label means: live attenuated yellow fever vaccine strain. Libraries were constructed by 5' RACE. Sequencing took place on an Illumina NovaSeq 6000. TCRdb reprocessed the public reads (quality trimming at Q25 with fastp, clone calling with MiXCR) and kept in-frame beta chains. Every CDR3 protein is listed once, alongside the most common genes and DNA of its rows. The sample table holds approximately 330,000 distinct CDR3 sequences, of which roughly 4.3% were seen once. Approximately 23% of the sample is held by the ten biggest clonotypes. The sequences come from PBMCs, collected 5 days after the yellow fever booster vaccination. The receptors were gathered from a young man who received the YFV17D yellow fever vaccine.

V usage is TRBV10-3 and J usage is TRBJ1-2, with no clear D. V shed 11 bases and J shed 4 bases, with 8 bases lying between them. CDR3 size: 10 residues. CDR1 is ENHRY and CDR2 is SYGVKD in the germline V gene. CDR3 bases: TGTGCCGACGAAATCTATGGCTACACCTTC. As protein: CADEIYGYTF.

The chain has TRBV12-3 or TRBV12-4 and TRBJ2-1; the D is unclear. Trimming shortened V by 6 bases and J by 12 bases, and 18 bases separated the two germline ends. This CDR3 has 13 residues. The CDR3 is CASSPKSPYTQFF. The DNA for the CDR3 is TGTGCCAGCAGCCCGAAAAGTCCATATACGCAGTTCTTC.

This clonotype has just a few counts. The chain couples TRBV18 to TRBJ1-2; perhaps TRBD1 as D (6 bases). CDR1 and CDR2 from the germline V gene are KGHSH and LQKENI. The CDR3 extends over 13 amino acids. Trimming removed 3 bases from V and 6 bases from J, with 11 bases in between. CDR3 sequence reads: CASSPVQGNGYTF. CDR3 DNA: TGTGCCAGCTCACCGGTCCAGGGGAATGGCTACACCTTC.

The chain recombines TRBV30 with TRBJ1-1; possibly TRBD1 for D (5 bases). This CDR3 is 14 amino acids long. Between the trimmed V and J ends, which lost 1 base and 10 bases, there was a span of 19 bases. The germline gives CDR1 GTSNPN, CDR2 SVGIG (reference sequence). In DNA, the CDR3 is TGTGCCTGGAGTGGTCCTCCTAACAGGATTGGAGCTTTCTTT. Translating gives CAWSGPPNRIGAFF.

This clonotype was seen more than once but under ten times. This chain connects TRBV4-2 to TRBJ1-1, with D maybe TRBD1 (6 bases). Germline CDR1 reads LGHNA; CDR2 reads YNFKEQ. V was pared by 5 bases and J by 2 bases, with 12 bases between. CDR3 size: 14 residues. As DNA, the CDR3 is TGTGCCAGCAGCTTCCCGACAGGCAACACTGAAGCTTTCTTT. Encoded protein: CASSFPTGNTEAFF.

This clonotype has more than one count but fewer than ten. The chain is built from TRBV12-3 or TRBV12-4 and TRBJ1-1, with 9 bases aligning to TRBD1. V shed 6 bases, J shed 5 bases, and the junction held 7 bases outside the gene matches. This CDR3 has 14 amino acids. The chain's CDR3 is CASRLTGGWTEAFF. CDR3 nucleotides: TGTGCCAGCAGGTTGACAGGGGGTTGGACTGAAGCTTTCTTT.

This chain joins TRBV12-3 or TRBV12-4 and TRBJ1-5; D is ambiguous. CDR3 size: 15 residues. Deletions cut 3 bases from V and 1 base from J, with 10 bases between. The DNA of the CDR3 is TGTGCCAGCAGTTTGCGAGGGTGGAGCAATCAGCCCCAGCATTTT. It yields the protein CASSLRGWSNQPQHF.

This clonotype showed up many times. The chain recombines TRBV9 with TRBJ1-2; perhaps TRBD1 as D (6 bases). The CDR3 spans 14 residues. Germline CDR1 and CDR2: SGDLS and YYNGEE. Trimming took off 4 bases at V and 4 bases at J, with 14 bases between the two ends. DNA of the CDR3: TGTGCCAGCAGCAGCCGGGGGGGCCTCTATGGCTACACCTTC. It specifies CASSSRGGLYGYTF. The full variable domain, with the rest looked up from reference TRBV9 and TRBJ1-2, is DSGVTQTPKHLITATGQRVTLRCSPRSGDLSVYWYQQSLDQGLQFLIQYYNGEERAKGNILERFSAQQFPDLHSELNLSSLELGDSALYFCASSSRGGLYGYTFGSGTRLTVV.

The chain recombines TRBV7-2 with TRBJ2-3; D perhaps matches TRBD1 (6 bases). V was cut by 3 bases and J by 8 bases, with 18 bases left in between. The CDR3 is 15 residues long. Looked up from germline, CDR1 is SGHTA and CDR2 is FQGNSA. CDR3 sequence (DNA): TGTGCCAGCAGCTTTGAAAGCAGAGTGGGGGCTACGCAGTATTTT. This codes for CASSFESRVGATQYF.

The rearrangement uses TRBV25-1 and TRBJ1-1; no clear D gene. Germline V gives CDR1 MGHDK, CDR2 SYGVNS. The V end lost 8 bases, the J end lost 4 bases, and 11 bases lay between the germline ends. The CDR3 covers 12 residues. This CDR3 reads CASEGGSTEAFF. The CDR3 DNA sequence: TGTGCCAGCGAGGGAGGGTCCACTGAAGCTTTCTTT.

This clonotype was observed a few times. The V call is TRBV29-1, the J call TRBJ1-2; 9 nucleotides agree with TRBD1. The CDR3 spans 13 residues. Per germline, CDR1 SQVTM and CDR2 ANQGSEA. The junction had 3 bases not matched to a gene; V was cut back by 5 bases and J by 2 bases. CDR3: CSVTGGFNYGYTF. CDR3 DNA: TGCAGCGTTACAGGGGGCTTCAACTATGGCTACACCTTC.